Only a few counts were recorded for the clone carrying this T cell receptor beta chain. This specimen comes from a study of Graves' ophthalmopathy and Graves' hyperthyroidism. CDR3 regions of TCR beta were amplified from RNA transcripts. An opening RT-PCR round employed HTBI primers and preceded a second-round multiplex PCR. TCRdb re-called the multiplex PCR reads through MiXCR, storing one row per CDR3 protein. The table includes over a million distinct CDR3 sequences, about 40% detected once. V shed 1 base, J shed 1 base, and the junction held 5 bases outside the gene matches. The CDR3 contains 16 residues. CDR1 is SGHAT, CDR2 FQNNGV, per germline.

The receptor comes from an adult man with Graves' hyperthyroidism. Material for sequencing was peripheral blood or thyroid tissue (not recorded which). The rearrangement joins TRBV11-2 to TRBJ1-1; TRBD1 matches 8 bases. The CDR3 coding sequence is TGTGCCAGCAGCTTAGCCACCGGGACAGGGAACACTGAAGCTTTCTTT. Translation gives CASSLATGTGNTEAFF. Based on the CDR3 plus reference TRBV11-2 and TRBJ1-1, the full variable domain is EAGVAQSPRYKIIEKRQSVAFWCNPISGHATLYWYQQILGQGPKLLIQFQNNGVVDDSQLPKDRFSAERLKGVDSTLKIQPAKLEDSAVYLCASSLATGTGNTEAFFGQGTRLTVV.